The 28 T cell receptor beta chains below all came from one sample that was sequenced in a study of T cell responses to AZD1222 COVID-19 vaccine. TCRdb's copy holds only in-frame clones and misses some; the assay was immunoSEQ multiplex PCR. The sample lists about 120,000 clones, around 88% occurring once. The specimen comprised peripheral blood, sampled 28 days after the second AZD1222 dose. The receptors originated from an adult who received the AZD1222 COVID-19 vaccine.

This rearrangement joins TRBV7-8 to TRBJ2-7; 8 nucleotides agree with TRBD1. Germline V gives CDR1 SGHVS, CDR2 FQNEAQ. The CDR3 contains 15 residues. Trimming took 4 bases from V and 3 from J; bases not matched to a gene: 8. CDR3 protein: CASSSDRGSYYEQYF. CDR3 DNA sequence: TGTGCCAGCAGCTCAGACAGGGGTTCCTACTACGAGCAGTACTTC. Full variable domain (remainder filled in from reference TRBV7-8 and TRBJ2-7): GAGVSQSPRYKVAKRGQDVALRCDPISGHVSLFWYQQALGQGPEFLTYFQNEAQLDKSGLPSDRFFAERPEGSVSTLKIQRTQQEDSAVYLCASSSDRGSYYEQYFGPGTRLTVT.

V and J are TRBV5-1 and TRBJ1-2; TRBD1 matches at 10 bases. With 4 bases clipped from V and 4 bases from J, the junction kept 1 base outside the gene matches. This CDR3 comprises 13 residues. Germline CDR1 SGHRS, CDR2 YFSETQ. CDR3 loop: CASSRDRGYGYTF. CDR3 nucleotide sequence: TGCGCCAGCAGCCGGGACAGGGGCTATGGCTACACCTTC.

The J gene is TRBJ2-3, the V gene TRBV10-3; D unresolved. This CDR3 region has 13 residues. Trimming cost V 5 bases and J 6 bases, with 12 bases left between them. Germline values: CDR1 ENHRY, CDR2 SYGVKD. CDR3 bases: TGTGCCATCAGTAGCCCGGAAGGCGATACGCAGTATTTT. It yields the protein CAISSPEGDTQYF.

This sequence joins TRBV2 and TRBJ2-7, with TRBD1 matching over 9 bases. The CDR3 extends over 14 amino acids. Germline V gives CDR1 SNHLY, CDR2 FYNNEI. V shed 5 bases and J 1 base; nucleotides not matched to a gene: 3. The CDR3 bases are TGTGCCAGCAGTACCGGGACAGGGTCCTACGAGCAGTACTTC. Residues: CASSTGTGSYEQYF.

The rearrangement uses TRBV30 and TRBJ2-2; a possible D gene is TRBD1 (5 bases). Germline values: CDR1 GTSNPN, CDR2 SVGIG (reference sequence). Trimming stripped 8 bases from V and 0 bases from J, with 13 bases between. The CDR3 is made up of 14 amino acids. CDR3 sequence: CAHRPQSNTGELFF. The CDR3 DNA sequence: TGTGCCCACAGGCCACAGTCGAACACCGGGGAGCTGTTTTTT.

The chain couples TRBV4-1 to TRBJ1-1, with a possible D match to TRBD1 (5 bases). This CDR3 region has 14 residues. CDR1 is MGHRA and CDR2 is YSYEKL in the germline V gene. Trimming shortened V by 1 base and J by 4 bases, and 10 bases separated the two germline ends. CDR3 residues: CASSQVGGATEAFF. The DNA of the CDR3 is TGCGCCAGCAGCCAAGTCGGGGGTGCCACTGAAGCTTTCTTT.

V is TRBV9 and J is TRBJ1-1; 8 bases match TRBD1. This CDR3 is built from 15 residues. The V gene end was trimmed by 4 bases and the J gene end by 3 bases; junction bases not matched to a gene: 8. CDR1 is SGDLS, CDR2 YYNGEE, per germline. CDR3 amino acids: CASSFNQGADTEAFF. The CDR3 DNA is TGTGCCAGCAGCTTCAACCAGGGGGCGGACACTGAAGCTTTCTTT.

The chain combines TRBV7-3 with TRBJ2-3; no clear D. CDR3 length: 14 amino acids. With 5 bases removed from V and 0 bases from J, the gap between germline ends came to 9 bases. Germline V CDR1 and CDR2: SGHTA, FQGTGA. The CDR3, as DNA: TGTGCCAGCAGCCCATACCTAAGCACAGATACGCAGTATTTT. It is translated as CASSPYLSTDTQYF. Looking up the rest from reference TRBV7-3 and TRBJ2-3 gives the full variable domain: GAGVSQTPSNKVTEKGKYVELRCDPISGHTALYWYRQSLGQGPEFLIYFQGTGAADDSGLPNDRFFAVRPEGSVSTLKIQRTERGDSAVYLCASSPYLSTDTQYFGPGTRLTVL.

The V gene is TRBV7-2, the J gene TRBJ2-3; 7 bases line up with TRBD2. In germline, CDR1 is SGHTA, CDR2 FQGNSA. This CDR3 contains 15 residues. The V gene end was trimmed by 1 base and the J gene end by 2 bases; junction bases not matched to a gene: 3. The CDR3 spells CASSLVRGDTDTQYF. The CDR3 DNA reads TGTGCCAGCAGCTTAGTACGGGGGGACACAGATACGCAGTATTTT.

The chain links TRBV5-1 to TRBJ2-3; no firm D call. V lost 0 bases and J 2 bases, leaving 13 bases between the germline ends. Looked up from germline, CDR1 is SGHRS and CDR2 is YFSETQ. The CDR3 sequence is 16 residues long. The CDR3 region is CASSLVLVAYTDTQYF. In DNA form, the CDR3 reads TGCGCCAGCAGCTTGGTTTTAGTGGCCTACACAGATACGCAGTATTTT. Full variable domain (remainder filled in from reference TRBV5-1 and TRBJ2-3): KAGVTQTPRYLIKTRGQQVTLSCSPISGHRSVSWYQQTPGQGLQFLFEYFSETQRNKGNFPGRFSGRQFSNSRSEMNVSTLELGDSALYLCASSLVLVAYTDTQYFGPGTRLTVL.

Only one count was recorded for this clone. The rearrangement links TRBV27 to TRBJ1-2; D uncertain. Germline loops: CDR1 MNHEY, CDR2 SMNVEV (reference sequence). The germline V and J ends were trimmed by 1 base and 4 bases, with 7 bases remaining between them. The length of the CDR3 is 13 residues. The CDR3 is CASSLLAGYGYTF. CDR3 coding DNA: TGTGCCAGCAGTTTATTAGCTGGCTATGGCTACACCTTC.

This clone was counted a single time. This chain links TRBV19 with TRBJ2-1, with 7 bases that match TRBD2. The junction had 8 bases not matched to a gene; V was cut back by 5 bases and J by 4 bases. This CDR3 is 15 amino acids long. Germline V lookup: CDR1 LNHDA, CDR2 SQIVND (reference sequence). The CDR3 sequence is CASSRQSGVYNEQFF. The CDR3 nucleotides are TGTGCCAGTAGTCGGCAGAGCGGGGTATACAATGAGCAGTTCTTC.

This clone occurred once. The CDR3 region has the DNA TGTGCCAGCAGTGAAGCCATAGGGCTAGCGGGGAATGAGCAGTTCTTC. Its protein product is CASSEAIGLAGNEQFF. The chain recombines TRBV25-1 with TRBJ2-1, with TRBD2 matching over 9 bases. Germline loops: CDR1 MGHDK, CDR2 SYGVNS. This CDR3 has 16 residues. The J segment lost 7 bases and the V segment lost 2 bases, leaving 9 bases of the junction unmatched. The full variable domain, in which reference TRBV25-1 and TRBJ2-1 provide the parts outside the CDR3, is EADIYQTPRYLVIGTGKKITLECSQTMGHDKMYWYQQDPGMELHLIHYSYGVNSTEKGDLSSESTVSRIRTEHFPLTLESARPSHTSQYLCASSEAIGLAGNEQFFGPGTRLTVL.

The rearrangement links TRBV20-1 to TRBJ1-5; possibly TRBD1 for D (6 bases). Trimming stripped 3 bases from V and 3 bases from J, with 9 bases between. Germline loops: CDR1 DFQATT, CDR2 SNEGSKA (reference sequence). CDR3 length: 13 residues. CDR3 protein: CSASRTVNQPQHF. The CDR3 DNA sequence: TGCAGTGCTAGTCGGACAGTCAATCAGCCCCAGCATTTT.

CDR3 loop: CASSASGDRLYEQYF. The CDR3 DNA reads TGTGCCAGCTCAGCTTCGGGAGACAGACTCTACGAGCAGTACTTC. J is TRBJ2-7 and V is TRBV18, with D possibly TRBD2 on 6 matching bases. V shed 5 bases and J shed 3 bases, with 17 bases lying between them. Germline CDR1 is KGHSH and CDR2 is LQKENI. The CDR3 spans 15 residues.

The chain uses TRBV11-2 and TRBJ2-7; 7 bases fit TRBD2. The V and J ends lost 5 bases and 0 bases, in that order; junction bases with no gene match: 7. This CDR3 is built from 15 residues. The V gene's germline CDR1 is SGHAT and CDR2 FQNNGV. Here the CDR3 DNA reads TGTGCCAGCAGCCTCAGCGGGGTAAGCTCCTACGAGCAGTACTTC. Encoded protein: CASSLSGVSSYEQYF.

As concerns this clone: Other DNA sequences from this sample encode an identical CDR3 as well. V is TRBV15 and J is TRBJ1-2, with D hard to call. V was pared by 0 bases and J by 4 bases, with 6 bases between. The CDR3 consists of 13 residues. Germline loops: CDR1 LNHNV, CDR2 YYDKDF (reference sequence). CDR3 nucleotide sequence: TGTGCCACCAGCAGAGATAGAAGCTATGGCTACACCTTC. Residues: CATSRDRSYGYTF.

The chain combines TRBV7-2 with TRBJ1-2, with a possible D match to TRBD1 (5 bases). The CDR3 runs 14 residues. Trimming took 1 base from V and 4 from J, leaving 10 bases between them. Germline-derived CDR1 and CDR2 are SGHTA and FQGNSA. CDR3 residues: CASSLEKQVYGYTF. Here the CDR3 DNA reads TGTGCCAGCAGCTTAGAAAAACAGGTCTATGGCTACACCTTC.

The gene calls are TRBV30 and TRBJ1-5; D is possibly TRBD1 (6 bases). The V end was cut by 0 bases, the J end by 5 bases, with 8 bases between. The CDR3 is 13 amino acids. Germline CDR1 and CDR2: GTSNPN and SVGIG (reference sequence). The CDR3 loop is CAWSVQGYQPQHF. In nucleotides, the CDR3 is TGTGCCTGGAGTGTACAGGGATATCAGCCCCAGCATTTT.

This clone was observed a single time. J is TRBJ1-5 and V is TRBV2; D gene ambiguous. The V end was cut by 3 bases, the J end by 4 bases, with 10 bases between. This CDR3 contains 14 residues. Germline CDR1 is SNHLY and CDR2 is FYNNEI. This CDR3 reads CASSETSPNQPQHF. The CDR3 DNA follows: TGTGCCAGCAGTGAGACGTCACCAAATCAGCCCCAGCATTTT.

This clone was picked up one time. The rearrangement links TRBV9 to TRBJ2-3; D is unclear. This CDR3 comprises 13 residues. Deletions cut 0 bases from V and 2 bases from J, with 4 bases between. CDR1 and CDR2 (germline): SGDLS, YYNGEE. CDR3 residues: CASSVGTTDTQYF. Here the CDR3 DNA reads TGTGCCAGCAGCGTAGGTACCACAGATACGCAGTATTTT. Full variable domain (missing parts from reference TRBV9 and TRBJ2-3): DSGVTQTPKHLITATGQRVTLRCSPRSGDLSVYWYQQSLDQGLQFLIQYYNGEERAKGNILERFSAQQFPDLHSELNLSSLELGDSALYFCASSVGTTDTQYFGPGTRLTVL.

This chain links TRBV2 with TRBJ2-7; 7 bases match TRBD1. The CDR3 is 13 residues long. Germline V CDR1 and CDR2: SNHLY, FYNNEI. The V segment lost 7 bases and the J segment 7 bases; nucleotides outside the gene matches: 10. The CDR3 sequence: CASTLSRDREQYF. The CDR3 DNA sequence: TGTGCCAGCACCTTATCGAGGGACAGAGAGCAGTACTTC.

The V call is TRBV9, the J call TRBJ2-1; D ambiguous. The germline CDR1 and CDR2 sequences are SGDLS and YYNGEE. The CDR3 sequence is 13 residues long. Trimming pared 4 bases from V and 6 bases from J, leaving 11 bases between. The CDR3 protein is CASSIGASNEQFF. The CDR3 nucleotides are TGTGCCAGCAGCATTGGCGCTAGCAATGAGCAGTTCTTC.

The rearrangement joins TRBV11-2 to TRBJ1-3, with D possibly TRBD1 on 5 matching bases. V lost 1 base and J 4 bases, leaving 8 bases between the germline ends. The CDR3 is 14 residues long. Germline CDR1 and CDR2: SGHAT and FQNNGV. The DNA for the CDR3 is TGTGCCAGCAGCTTAGTCGCAGGGGGAAACACCATATATTTT. Residues: CASSLVAGGNTIYF.

The rearrangement joins TRBV7-6 to TRBJ2-1; 13 nucleotides match TRBD2. With 1 base clipped from V and 2 bases from J, the junction kept 5 bases outside the gene matches. Germline assignment: CDR1 SGHVS and CDR2 FNYEAQ. CDR3 length: 18 residues. The CDR3 DNA sequence: TGTGCCAGCAGCTTAGAACTAGCGGGAGGGCCCCCCTACAATGAGCAGTTCTTC. Its protein product is CASSLELAGGPPYNEQFF.

V gene TRBV4-3 combines with J gene TRBJ2-1; 9 nucleotides line up with TRBD1. The CDR3 sequence is 13 residues long. CDR1 and CDR2 from the germline V gene are LGHNA and YSLEER. V dropped 3 bases and J dropped 7; count of bases not matched to a gene: 1. The CDR3, as DNA: TGCGCCAGCAGCCAGGGACAGGGAAATGAGCAGTTCTTC. It codes for CASSQGQGNEQFF.

The gene calls are TRBV7-6 and TRBJ2-1, with no clear D. The CDR3 consists of 11 residues. Per the germline V gene, CDR1 is SGHVS and CDR2 is FNYEAQ. The V end was cut by 3 bases, the J end by 9 bases, with 6 bases between. As DNA, the CDR3 is TGTGCCAGCAGCTTGGATTCTGAGCAGTTCTTC. The encoded protein is CASSLDSEQFF.

The chain recombines TRBV4-1 with TRBJ2-7; 9 bases line up with TRBD2. V was pared by 5 bases and J by 2 bases, with 4 bases of the junction left unmatched. Germline values: CDR1 MGHRA, CDR2 YSYEKL. The CDR3 is 14 amino acids. The chain's CDR3 is CASSDRGGAYEQYF. CDR3 bases: TGCGCCAGCAGCGACCGCGGGGGGGCCTACGAGCAGTACTTC.